This entry is about one T cell receptor beta chain. The junction differs from germline at one of its ends, possibly a read error. This CDR3 is also generated by other DNA sequences in the sample. The data originate from a study of OX40 agonist ivuxolimab in advanced cancers. The CDR3 runs 18 residues. CDR1 SGHAT and CDR2 FQDESV come from the germline V gene (reference sequence). TCRdb's table, derived via immunoSEQ multiplex PCR, lists solely in-frame clones and lacks some. The repertoire consists of fewer than 35,000 clones, with approximately 91% occurring once and the leading ten covering approximately 50%.

The origin of this receptor is an adult with an advanced solid tumor such as melanoma, head and neck, liver or kidney cancer. The genes are TRBV11-1 and TRBJ2-1; 8 bases agree with TRBD2. This sample comprised CD4+ or CD8+ T cells sorted from blood, obtained in a trial of the OX40 agonist ivuxolimab. CDR3: CASSGGSKLAAPLDEQFF. The CDR3, as DNA: TGTGCCAGCAGCGGGGGATCGAAACTAGCGGCACCCCTGGATGAGCAATTCTTC.